A selection of T cell receptor beta chains follows, all from one sample in a study of shared clonotypes between healthy human individuals. The protocol was immunoSEQ multiplex PCR, while the TCRdb copy is restricted to in-frame clones and leaves out a portion. This sample carries about 2.4 million clones, 93% of them seen once, and the ten largest clones take roughly 0.36%. Sequenced input: naive CD4+ T cells from PBMCs. The receptors originated from a man between 18 and 29 years old in good health. Some clones in this sample may be carry-over from other donors' samples. Each CDR3 is given with its conserved first and last residue. A D gene is named only where the DNA matches it firmly.

J gene: TRBJ2-7; D gene: .; CDR3 length: 14; V gene: TRBV7-2; CDR3 protein: CASSQLGPIYEQYF
J gene: TRBJ2-7; D gene: .; CDR3 length: 15; V gene: TRBV5-1; CDR3 protein: CASSPIPLLGYEQYF
J gene: TRBJ1-5; D gene: .; CDR3 length: 15; V gene: TRBV27; CDR3 protein: CASSLSGPYNQPQHF
J gene: TRBJ1-2; D gene: TRBD1; CDR3 length: 15; V gene: TRBV28; CDR3 protein: CASSSPRGTGLSYTF
J gene: TRBJ2-4; D gene: .; CDR3 length: 14; V gene: TRBV5-1; CDR3 protein: CASSLLMSQNIQYF
J gene: TRBJ2-7; D gene: TRBD2; CDR3 length: 16; V gene: TRBV5-4; CDR3 protein: CASSSGGGSGRYEQYF
J gene: TRBJ2-7; D gene: .; CDR3 length: 15; V gene: TRBV5-1; CDR3 protein: CASSLGTLYAYEQYF
J gene: TRBJ2-5; D gene: .; CDR3 length: 14; V gene: TRBV5-5; CDR3 protein: CASSLIGGPQTQYF
J gene: TRBJ2-7; D gene: TRBD1; CDR3 length: 15; V gene: TRBV6-5; CDR3 protein: CASSTTGGGYYEQYF
J gene: TRBJ2-7; D gene: TRBD1; CDR3 length: 16; V gene: TRBV19; CDR3 protein: CASSNTGGVRTYEQYF
J gene: TRBJ1-2; D gene: TRBD1; CDR3 length: 15; V gene: TRBV5-1; CDR3 protein: CASSLWGQGGDGYTF
J gene: TRBJ1-5; D gene: .; CDR3 length: 16; V gene: TRBV18; CDR3 protein: CASSPQGPLSNQPQHF
J gene: TRBJ1-5; D gene: .; CDR3 length: 15; V gene: TRBV7-2; CDR3 protein: CASSPTGGGNQPQHF
J gene: TRBJ2-7; D gene: .; CDR3 length: 14; V gene: TRBV11-3; CDR3 protein: CASSLTSGSYEQYF
J gene: TRBJ2-5; D gene: TRBD1; CDR3 length: 16; V gene: TRBV28; CDR3 protein: CASSKDGQGERETQYF
J gene: TRBJ2-6; D gene: .; CDR3 length: 13; V gene: TRBV6-1; CDR3 protein: CASSSRATNVLTF
J gene: TRBJ1-2; D gene: .; CDR3 length: 16; V gene: TRBV19; CDR3 protein: CASSAGRGGPFDGYTF
J gene: TRBJ1-1; D gene: .; CDR3 length: 15; V gene: TRBV4-2; CDR3 protein: CASSTGQRPNTEAFF
J gene: TRBJ2-7; D gene: .; CDR3 length: 13; V gene: TRBV5-1; CDR3 protein: CASRDGNSYEQYF
J gene: TRBJ2-2; D gene: .; CDR3 length: 15; V gene: TRBV7-9; CDR3 protein: CASSLQRAGTGELFF
J gene: TRBJ1-4; D gene: .; CDR3 length: 16; V gene: TRBV5-1; CDR3 protein: CASSRYAVAANEKLFF
J gene: TRBJ2-7; D gene: .; CDR3 length: 16; V gene: TRBV28; CDR3 protein: CASSLISSGVAYEQYF
J gene: TRBJ1-1; D gene: .; CDR3 length: 13; V gene: TRBV9; CDR3 protein: CASSGGRNTEAFF
J gene: TRBJ2-5; D gene: .; CDR3 length: 12; V gene: TRBV6-1; CDR3 protein: CASRMGQETQYF
J gene: TRBJ1-3; D gene: .; CDR3 length: 13; V gene: TRBV5-1; CDR3 protein: CASSLPEGNTIYF
J gene: TRBJ2-1; D gene: .; CDR3 length: 17; V gene: TRBV4-1; CDR3 protein: CASSQDPAGRTYNEQFF
J gene: TRBJ1-1; D gene: .; CDR3 length: 13; V gene: TRBV4-2; CDR3 protein: CASSQERPIEAFF
J gene: TRBJ1-5; D gene: .; CDR3 length: 15; V gene: TRBV5-1; CDR3 protein: CASSMGGDRNQPQHF
J gene: TRBJ2-7; D gene: .; CDR3 length: 13; V gene: TRBV6-5; CDR3 protein: CASSLASSYEQYF
J gene: TRBJ2-7; D gene: .; CDR3 length: 14; V gene: TRBV27; CDR3 protein: CASRPIEGIYEQYF
J gene: TRBJ1-2; D gene: .; CDR3 length: 15; V gene: TRBV18; CDR3 protein: CASSLTGRVDWGYTF
J gene: TRBJ1-2; D gene: TRBD1; CDR3 length: 17; V gene: TRBV19; CDR3 protein: CASSTPSGGENNYGYTF
J gene: TRBJ2-3; D gene: .; CDR3 length: 13; V gene: TRBV7-3; CDR3 protein: CASSQRREDTQYF
J gene: TRBJ1-1; D gene: .; CDR3 length: 11; V gene: TRBV30; CDR3 protein: CAWSGEIEAFF
J gene: TRBJ2-7; D gene: TRBD2; CDR3 length: 15; V gene: TRBV6-5; CDR3 protein: CASSFTGTSGYEQYF
J gene: TRBJ2-3; D gene: .; CDR3 length: 13; V gene: TRBV5-1; CDR3 protein: CASSRDPTDTQYF
J gene: TRBJ1-4; D gene: .; CDR3 length: 15; V gene: TRBV5-1; CDR3 protein: CASSVQGDWNEKLFF
J gene: TRBJ1-4; D gene: TRBD1; CDR3 length: 14; V gene: TRBV7-9; CDR3 protein: CASSPGQENEKLFF